This TCR beta chain was retrieved from a study of radiotherapy plus CTLA-4 blockade in lung cancer (dated 2018 in TCRdb). About the full investigation: Among the enrolled patients, about 19% had an objective response, and less than 40% reached disease control.

Note on this clone: Its antigen is unknown. Per-base quality was not reported, and no clone a single base away is much larger than it.

Library generation was performed with the immunoSEQ multiplex PCR assay. Sourced from immuneACCESS, this table was stored by TCRdb with only in-frame sequences that have V and J called. A share of the clones is absent; for the studies checked, an unresolved V gene accounts for under half, and the remainder has no known explanation. Recorded for this sample are more than 90,000 clones; roughly 74% of them occurred a single time. The ten largest clones represent around 4.8% of the sample. Study-wide conclusions, independent of this receptor: After treatment with radiotherapy and ipilimumab, TCR clones that originated in tumors expanded in peripheral blood. The strongest predictors of response were reported to be early dynamic shifts in blood T cell clones along with a rise in serum interferon-beta following radiation.

Sequences SGHRS (CDR1) and YFSETQ (CDR2) are obtained from the germline V gene. Trimming takes 4 bases from V and 3 bases from J, and the germline ends sit 7 bases apart. Spanning cysteine to phenylalanine, the CDR3 consists of 12 amino acids. Solely the CDR3 DNA is kept, with 36 bases framed from the first base. Focal radiation therapy combined with CTLA-4 blockade (ipilimumab) was tested in patients with chemo-refractory metastatic non-small-cell lung cancer. The starting material was peripheral blood, obtained from a patient treated with radiotherapy plus ipilimumab. The sequence links TRBV5-1 to TRBJ1-1; the D gene is not confidently resolved. The origin of this receptor is a human donor with non-small cell lung cancer who had a partial response to radiotherapy plus ipilimumab. The sequenced DNA: TGCGCCAGCAGCCTCGGGGACACTGAAGCTTTCTTT. It codes for CASSLGDTEAFF.